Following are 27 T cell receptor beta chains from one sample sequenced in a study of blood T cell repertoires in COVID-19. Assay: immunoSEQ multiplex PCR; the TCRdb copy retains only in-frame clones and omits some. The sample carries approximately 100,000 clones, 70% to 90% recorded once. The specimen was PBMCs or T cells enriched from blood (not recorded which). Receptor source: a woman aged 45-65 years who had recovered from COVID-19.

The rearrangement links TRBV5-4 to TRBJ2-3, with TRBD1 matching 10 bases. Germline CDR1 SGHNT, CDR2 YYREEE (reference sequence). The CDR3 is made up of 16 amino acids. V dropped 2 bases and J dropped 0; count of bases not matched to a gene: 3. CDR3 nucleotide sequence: TGTGCCAGCAGCTTTGGGACAGGGGTTAGCACAGATACGCAGTATTTT. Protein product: CASSFGTGVSTDTQYF.

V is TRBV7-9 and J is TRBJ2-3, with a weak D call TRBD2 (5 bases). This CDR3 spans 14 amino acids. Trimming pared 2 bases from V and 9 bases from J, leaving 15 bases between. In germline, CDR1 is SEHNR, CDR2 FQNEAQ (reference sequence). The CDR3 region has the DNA TGTGCCAGCAGCTTACGAGAAGGGAGAGGGACGCAGTATTTT. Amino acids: CASSLREGRGTQYF.

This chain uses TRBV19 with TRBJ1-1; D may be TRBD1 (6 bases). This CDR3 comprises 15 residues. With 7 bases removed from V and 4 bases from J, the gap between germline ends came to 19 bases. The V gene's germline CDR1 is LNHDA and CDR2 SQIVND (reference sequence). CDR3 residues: CASTFVGRGSTEAFF. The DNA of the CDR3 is TGTGCCAGTACGTTCGTCGGGAGGGGGTCCACTGAAGCTTTCTTT.

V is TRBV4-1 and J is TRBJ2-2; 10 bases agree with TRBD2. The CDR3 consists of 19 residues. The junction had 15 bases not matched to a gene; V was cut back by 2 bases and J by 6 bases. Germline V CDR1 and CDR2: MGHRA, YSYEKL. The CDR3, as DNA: TGCGCCAGCAGCCAATTGGAATCCACGGCTAGCGGGAGTTCCGGGGAGCTGTTTTTT. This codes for CASSQLESTASGSSGELFF.

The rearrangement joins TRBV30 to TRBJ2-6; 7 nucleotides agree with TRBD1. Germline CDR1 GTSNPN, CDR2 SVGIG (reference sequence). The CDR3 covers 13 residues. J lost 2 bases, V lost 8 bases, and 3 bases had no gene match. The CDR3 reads CAGDRAGANVLTF. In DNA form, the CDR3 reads TGTGCCGGAGACAGGGCTGGGGCCAACGTCCTGACTTTC.

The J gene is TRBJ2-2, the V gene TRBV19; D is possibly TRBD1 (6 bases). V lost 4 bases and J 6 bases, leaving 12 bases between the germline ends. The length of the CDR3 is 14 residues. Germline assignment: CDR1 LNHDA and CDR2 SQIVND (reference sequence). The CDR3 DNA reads TGTGCCAGTAGTAGACAGGAGTGGGCCGGGGAGCTGTTTTTT. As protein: CASSRQEWAGELFF.

As DNA, the CDR3 is TGTGCCTGGAAACGGCGGCGGAGAGCGAACACTGAAGCTTTCTTT. It yields the protein CAWKRRRRANTEAFF. This chain uses TRBV30 with TRBJ1-1; D is uncertain. Germline V gene sequence: CDR1 GTSNPN, CDR2 SVGIG (reference sequence). V was clipped by 4 bases and J by 1 base, with 16 bases between them. The CDR3 has 15 amino acids.

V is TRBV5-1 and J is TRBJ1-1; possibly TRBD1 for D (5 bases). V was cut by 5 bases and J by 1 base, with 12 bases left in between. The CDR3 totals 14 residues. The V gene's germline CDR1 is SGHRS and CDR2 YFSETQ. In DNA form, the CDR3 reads TGCGCCAGCAGAGATTTGACAGAGAACACTGAAGCTTTCTTT. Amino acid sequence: CASRDLTENTEAFF.

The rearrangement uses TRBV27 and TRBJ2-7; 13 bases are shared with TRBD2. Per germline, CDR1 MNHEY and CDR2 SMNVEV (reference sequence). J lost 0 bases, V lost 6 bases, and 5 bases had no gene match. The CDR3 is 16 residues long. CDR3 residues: CASRTSGRAGSYEQYF. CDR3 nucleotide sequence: TGTGCCAGCAGAACTAGCGGGAGGGCGGGCTCCTACGAGCAGTACTTC.

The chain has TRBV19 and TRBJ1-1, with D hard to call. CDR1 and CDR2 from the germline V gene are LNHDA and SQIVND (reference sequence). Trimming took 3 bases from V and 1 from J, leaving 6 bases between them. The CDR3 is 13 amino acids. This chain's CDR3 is CASSIPGNTEAFF. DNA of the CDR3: TGTGCCAGTAGTATTCCGGGGAACACTGAAGCTTTCTTT. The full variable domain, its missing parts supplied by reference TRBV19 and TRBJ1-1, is DGGITQSPKYLFRKEGQNVTLSCEQNLNHDAMYWYRQDPGQGLRLIYYSQIVNDFQKGDIAEGYSVSREKKESFPLTVTSAQKNPTAFYLCASSIPGNTEAFFGQGTRLTVV.

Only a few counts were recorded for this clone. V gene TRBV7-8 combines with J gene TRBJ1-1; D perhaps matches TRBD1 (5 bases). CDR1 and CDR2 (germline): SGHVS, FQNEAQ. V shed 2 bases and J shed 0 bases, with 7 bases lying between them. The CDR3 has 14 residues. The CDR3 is CASSLQGLNTEAFF. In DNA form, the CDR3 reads TGTGCCAGCAGCTTACAGGGTTTGAACACTGAAGCTTTCTTT.

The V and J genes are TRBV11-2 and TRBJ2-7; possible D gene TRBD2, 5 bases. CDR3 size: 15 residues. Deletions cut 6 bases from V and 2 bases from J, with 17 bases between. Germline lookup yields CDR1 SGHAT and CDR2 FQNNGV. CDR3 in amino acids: CASSPGAGPAYEQYF. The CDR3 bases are TGTGCCAGCAGTCCCGGCGCGGGTCCCGCCTACGAGCAGTACTTC.

Written as DNA, the CDR3 is TGCGCCAGCAGCTCGACAGGGGCCCGGGGTGAAAAACTGTTTTTT. It specifies CASSSTGARGEKLFF. J is TRBJ1-4 and V is TRBV5-1; TRBD1 agrees at 8 bases. The CDR3 sequence is 15 residues long. After removal of 3 bases from V and 7 bases from J, the junction contained 8 bases not matched to a gene. Germline CDR1 SGHRS, CDR2 YFSETQ.

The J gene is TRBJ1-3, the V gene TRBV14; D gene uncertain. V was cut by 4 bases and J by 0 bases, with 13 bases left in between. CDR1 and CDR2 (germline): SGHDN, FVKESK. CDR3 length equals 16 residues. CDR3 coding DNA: TGTGCCAGCAGCCTGCAGTACCCTAGCTCTGGAAACACCATATATTTT. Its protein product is CASSLQYPSSGNTIYF.

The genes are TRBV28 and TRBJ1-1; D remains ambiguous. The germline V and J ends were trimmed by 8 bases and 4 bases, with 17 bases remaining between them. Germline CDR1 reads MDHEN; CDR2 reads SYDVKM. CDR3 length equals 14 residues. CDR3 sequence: CASSPRGFSTEAFF. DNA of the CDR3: TGTGCCAGCTCCCCCCGGGGTTTCAGCACTGAAGCTTTCTTT.

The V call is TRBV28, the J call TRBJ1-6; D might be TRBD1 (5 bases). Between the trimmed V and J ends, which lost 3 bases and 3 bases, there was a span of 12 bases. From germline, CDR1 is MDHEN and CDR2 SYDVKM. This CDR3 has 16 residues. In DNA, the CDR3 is TGTGCCAGCAGTTTCGGAGGGGAACTCTATAATTCACCCCTCCACTTT. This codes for CASSFGGELYNSPLHF.

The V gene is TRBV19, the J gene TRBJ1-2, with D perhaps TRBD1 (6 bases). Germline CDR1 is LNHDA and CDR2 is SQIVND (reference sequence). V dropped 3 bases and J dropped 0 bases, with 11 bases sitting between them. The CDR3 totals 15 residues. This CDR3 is CASSIRDKANYGYTF. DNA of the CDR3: TGTGCCAGTAGTATCAGGGACAAGGCTAACTATGGCTACACCTTC.

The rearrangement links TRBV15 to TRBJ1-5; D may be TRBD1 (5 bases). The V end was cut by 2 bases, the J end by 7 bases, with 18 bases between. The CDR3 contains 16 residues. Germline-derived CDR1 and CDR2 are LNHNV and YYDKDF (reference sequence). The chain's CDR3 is CATSRSPQGSSQPQHF. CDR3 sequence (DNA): TGTGCCACCAGCAGATCTCCTCAGGGTTCAAGCCAGCCCCAGCATTTT. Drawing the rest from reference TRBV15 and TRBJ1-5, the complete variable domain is DAMVIQNPRYQVTQFGKPVTLSCSQTLNHNVMYWYQQKSSQAPKLLFHYYDKDFNNEADTPDNFQSRRPNTSFCFLDIRSPGLGDTAMYLCATSRSPQGSSQPQHFGDGTRLSIL.

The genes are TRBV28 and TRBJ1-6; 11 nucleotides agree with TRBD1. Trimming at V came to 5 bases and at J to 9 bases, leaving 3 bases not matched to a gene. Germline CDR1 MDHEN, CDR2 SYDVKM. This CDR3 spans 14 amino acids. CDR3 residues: CASSAGTGGSPLHF. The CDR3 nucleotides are TGTGCCAGCAGTGCCGGGACAGGGGGTTCACCCCTCCACTTT.

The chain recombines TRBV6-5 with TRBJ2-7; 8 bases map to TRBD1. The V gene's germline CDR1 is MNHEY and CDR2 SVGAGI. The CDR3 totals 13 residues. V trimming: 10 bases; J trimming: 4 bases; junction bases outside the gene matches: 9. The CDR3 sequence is CATRGDRLYEQYF. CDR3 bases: TGTGCCACCCGTGGGGACAGGCTGTACGAGCAGTACTTC.

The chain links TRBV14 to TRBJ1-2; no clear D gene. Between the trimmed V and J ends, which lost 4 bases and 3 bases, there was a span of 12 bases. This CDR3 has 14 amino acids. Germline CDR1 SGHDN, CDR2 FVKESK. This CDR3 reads CASSLGFSHYGYTF. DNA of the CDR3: TGTGCCAGCAGCCTTGGCTTTTCGCACTATGGCTACACCTTC. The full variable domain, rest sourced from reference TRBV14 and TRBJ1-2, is EAGVTQFPSHSVIEKGQTVTLRCDPISGHDNLYWYRRVMGKEIKFLLHFVKESKQDESGMPNNRFLAERTGGTYSTLKVQPAELEDSGVYFCASSLGFSHYGYTFGSGTRLTVV.

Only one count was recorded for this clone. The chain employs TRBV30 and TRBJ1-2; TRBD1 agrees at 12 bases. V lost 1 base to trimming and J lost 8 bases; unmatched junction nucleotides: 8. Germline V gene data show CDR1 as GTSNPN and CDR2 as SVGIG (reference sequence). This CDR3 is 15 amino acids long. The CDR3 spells CAWSDGGQGARGYTF. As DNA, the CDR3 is TGTGCCTGGAGTGACGGGGGACAGGGGGCTCGAGGCTACACCTTC.

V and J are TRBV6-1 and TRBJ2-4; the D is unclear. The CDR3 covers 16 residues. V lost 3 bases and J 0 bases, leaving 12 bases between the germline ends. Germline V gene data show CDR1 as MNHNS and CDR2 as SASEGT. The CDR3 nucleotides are TGTGCCAGCAGTGACCTAAATTCCCTAGCCAAAAACATTCAGTACTTC. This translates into CASSDLNSLAKNIQYF.

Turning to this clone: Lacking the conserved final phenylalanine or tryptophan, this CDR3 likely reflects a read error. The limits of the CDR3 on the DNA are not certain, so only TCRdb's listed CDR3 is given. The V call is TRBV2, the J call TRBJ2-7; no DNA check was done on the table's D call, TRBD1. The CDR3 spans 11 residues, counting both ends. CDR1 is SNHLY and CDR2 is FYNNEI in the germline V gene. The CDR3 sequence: CASSTGTGVHM.

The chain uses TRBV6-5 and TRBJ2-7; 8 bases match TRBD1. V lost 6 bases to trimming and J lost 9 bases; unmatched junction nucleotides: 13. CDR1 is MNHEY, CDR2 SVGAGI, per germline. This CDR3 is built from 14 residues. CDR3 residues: CASRRPGQDLGQYF. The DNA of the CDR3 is TGTGCCAGCAGAAGGCCGGGACAGGATTTGGGGCAGTACTTC.

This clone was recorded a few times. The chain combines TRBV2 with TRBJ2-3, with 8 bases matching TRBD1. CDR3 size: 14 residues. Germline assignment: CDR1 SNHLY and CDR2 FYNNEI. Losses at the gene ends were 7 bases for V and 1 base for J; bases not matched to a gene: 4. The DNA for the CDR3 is TGTGCCAGCACCCTGACAGGGGGCACAGATACGCAGTATTTT. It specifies CASTLTGGTDTQYF.

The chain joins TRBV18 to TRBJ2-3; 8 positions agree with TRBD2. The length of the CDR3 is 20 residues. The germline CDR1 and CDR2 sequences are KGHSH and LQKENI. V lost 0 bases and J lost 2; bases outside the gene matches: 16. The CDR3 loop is CASSPPQNLAGFALTDTQYF. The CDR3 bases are TGTGCCAGCTCACCACCGCAGAACCTAGCGGGCTTCGCTCTCACAGATACGCAGTATTTT.